Below are 4 T cell receptor beta chains sequenced from a single sample in a study of Ad26.COV2.S vaccination and SARS-CoV-2 variants. Clones were sequenced by immunoSEQ multiplex PCR, and TCRdb holds only the in-frame ones, with some missing. The table lists around 310,000 clones, 90% of them singletons, with around 5.5% in the top ten. The treatment here: 15 to 20 received Ad26.COV2.S at low or high dose, single or two shots; about 5 received placebo; per-sample allocation not given. Specimen acquisition occurred on day 63 following the initial vaccine or placebo injection. The specimen comprised peripheral blood, sampled in a trial of Ad26.COV2.S vaccine versus placebo. The receptor source for this set is a person aged 18-65 years who received the Ad26.COV2.S COVID-19 vaccine or a placebo.

This clone was seen more than once but under ten times. This rearrangement joins TRBV3-1 (or the pseudogene TRBV3-2) to TRBJ1-2, with a possible D match to TRBD1 (6 bases). The V gene lost 1 base and the J gene lost 5 bases, with 11 bases spanning the gap. The germline gives CDR1 LGHDT, CDR2 YNNKEL (reference sequence). The length of the CDR3 is 14 residues. The CDR3, as DNA: TGTGCCAGCAGCCAAGCAGGGGCGGTATATGGCTACACCTTC. Amino acids: CASSQAGAVYGYTF.

This clone was recorded once. The CDR3 protein is CASSQGDRRSGNTIYF. For the CDR3, the DNA is TGCGCCAGCAGCCAGGGGGACCGTCGCTCTGGAAACACCATATATTTT. The chain recombines TRBV4-3 with TRBJ1-3, with TRBD1 as a possible D gene (5 bases). Germline V CDR1 and CDR2: LGHNA, YSLEER. CDR3 length: 16 amino acids. Trimming pared 3 bases from V and 0 bases from J, leaving 12 bases between.

The chain couples TRBV5-1 to TRBJ2-1; D uncertain. The V end was cut by 5 bases, the J end by 4 bases, with 16 bases between. This CDR3 comprises 15 residues. Per the germline V gene, CDR1 is SGHRS and CDR2 is YFSETQ. For the CDR3, the DNA is TGCGCCAGCAGTCCCCCACTTGAAATTTACAATGAGCAGTTCTTC. Translating it yields CASSPPLEIYNEQFF.

The CDR3 DNA reads as TGTGCCAGTAATACAGGCAACTATGGCTACACCTTC. It translates to CASNTGNYGYTF. This chain uses TRBV19 with TRBJ1-2; TRBD1 is a possible D gene (5 bases). The ends were cut back, 7 bases at V and 2 bases at J, with 8 bases in the middle. Per germline, CDR1 LNHDA and CDR2 SQIVND (reference sequence). The CDR3 extends over 12 amino acids.